This record concerns one T cell receptor beta chain sequence. Sequencing used immunoSEQ multiplex PCR; TCRdb keeps in-frame clones, though not all of them. Altogether about 270,000 clones are present, 86% being singletons, with the ten largest covering about 8.7%. These data are taken from a study of blood T cell repertoires in COVID-19. Study summary: Material from acute and convalescent COVID-19 was sourced from the United States, Italy and Spain.

Germline loops: CDR1 SGHRS, CDR2 YFSETQ. The CDR3 loop spans 14 amino acids. Between the trimmed V and J ends, which lost 4 bases and 7 bases, there was a span of 14 bases. The chain uses TRBV5-1 and TRBJ2-2; tentatively, D is TRBD1 (5 bases). Sequenced sample: peripheral blood. The clonotype comes from a man aged 35 to 55 with active or convalescent COVID-19. CDR3 sequence (DNA): TGCGCCAGCAGCGAGGTAGGGGTCGGCGGGGAGCTGTTTTTT. Translation: CASSEVGVGGELFF.